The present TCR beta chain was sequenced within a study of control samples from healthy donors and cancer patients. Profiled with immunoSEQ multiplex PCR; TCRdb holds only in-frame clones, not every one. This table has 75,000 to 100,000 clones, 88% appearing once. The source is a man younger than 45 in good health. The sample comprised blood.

The CDR3 is CAWTQGGKTVRGYTF. CDR3 DNA sequence: TGTGCCTGGACCCAGGGAGGGAAAACGGTACGCGGCTACACCTTC. The chain combines TRBV30 with TRBJ1-2; weak D call: TRBD1 (5 bases). Germline CDR1 reads GTSNPN; CDR2 reads SVGIG (reference sequence). Trimming removed 4 bases at V and 8 bases at J, with 23 bases between. The CDR3 runs 15 residues.